This TCR beta chain emerged from a study of T cell changes during pregnancy in multiple sclerosis. After removal of 5 bases from V and 7 bases from J, the junction contained 1 base not matched to a gene. The germline CDR1 and CDR2 sequences are SNHLY and FYNNEI. CDR3 size: 13 residues. The table came from immunoSEQ multiplex PCR; TCRdb's copy has only in-frame clones and leaves some out. The sample carries 85,000 to 90,000 clones, about 94% recorded once. This receptor was obtained from a female donor in good health, enrolled as a control in a pregnancy study. Here the sequenced sample was peripheral blood, taken after pregnancy. V and J are TRBV2 and TRBJ2-2, with 10 bases lining up with TRBD1. In DNA form, the CDR3 reads TGTGCCAGCAGTAGGACAGGGGGCGGGGAGCTGTTTTTT. Translating gives CASSRTGGGELFF. Using reference TRBV2 and TRBJ2-2 for the parts outside the CDR3, the full variable domain is EPEVTQTPSHQVTQMGQEVILRCVPISNHLYFYWYRQILGQKVEFLVSFYNNEISEKSEIFDDQFSVERPDGSNFTLKIRSTKLEDSAMYFCASSRTGGGELFFGEGSRLTVL.